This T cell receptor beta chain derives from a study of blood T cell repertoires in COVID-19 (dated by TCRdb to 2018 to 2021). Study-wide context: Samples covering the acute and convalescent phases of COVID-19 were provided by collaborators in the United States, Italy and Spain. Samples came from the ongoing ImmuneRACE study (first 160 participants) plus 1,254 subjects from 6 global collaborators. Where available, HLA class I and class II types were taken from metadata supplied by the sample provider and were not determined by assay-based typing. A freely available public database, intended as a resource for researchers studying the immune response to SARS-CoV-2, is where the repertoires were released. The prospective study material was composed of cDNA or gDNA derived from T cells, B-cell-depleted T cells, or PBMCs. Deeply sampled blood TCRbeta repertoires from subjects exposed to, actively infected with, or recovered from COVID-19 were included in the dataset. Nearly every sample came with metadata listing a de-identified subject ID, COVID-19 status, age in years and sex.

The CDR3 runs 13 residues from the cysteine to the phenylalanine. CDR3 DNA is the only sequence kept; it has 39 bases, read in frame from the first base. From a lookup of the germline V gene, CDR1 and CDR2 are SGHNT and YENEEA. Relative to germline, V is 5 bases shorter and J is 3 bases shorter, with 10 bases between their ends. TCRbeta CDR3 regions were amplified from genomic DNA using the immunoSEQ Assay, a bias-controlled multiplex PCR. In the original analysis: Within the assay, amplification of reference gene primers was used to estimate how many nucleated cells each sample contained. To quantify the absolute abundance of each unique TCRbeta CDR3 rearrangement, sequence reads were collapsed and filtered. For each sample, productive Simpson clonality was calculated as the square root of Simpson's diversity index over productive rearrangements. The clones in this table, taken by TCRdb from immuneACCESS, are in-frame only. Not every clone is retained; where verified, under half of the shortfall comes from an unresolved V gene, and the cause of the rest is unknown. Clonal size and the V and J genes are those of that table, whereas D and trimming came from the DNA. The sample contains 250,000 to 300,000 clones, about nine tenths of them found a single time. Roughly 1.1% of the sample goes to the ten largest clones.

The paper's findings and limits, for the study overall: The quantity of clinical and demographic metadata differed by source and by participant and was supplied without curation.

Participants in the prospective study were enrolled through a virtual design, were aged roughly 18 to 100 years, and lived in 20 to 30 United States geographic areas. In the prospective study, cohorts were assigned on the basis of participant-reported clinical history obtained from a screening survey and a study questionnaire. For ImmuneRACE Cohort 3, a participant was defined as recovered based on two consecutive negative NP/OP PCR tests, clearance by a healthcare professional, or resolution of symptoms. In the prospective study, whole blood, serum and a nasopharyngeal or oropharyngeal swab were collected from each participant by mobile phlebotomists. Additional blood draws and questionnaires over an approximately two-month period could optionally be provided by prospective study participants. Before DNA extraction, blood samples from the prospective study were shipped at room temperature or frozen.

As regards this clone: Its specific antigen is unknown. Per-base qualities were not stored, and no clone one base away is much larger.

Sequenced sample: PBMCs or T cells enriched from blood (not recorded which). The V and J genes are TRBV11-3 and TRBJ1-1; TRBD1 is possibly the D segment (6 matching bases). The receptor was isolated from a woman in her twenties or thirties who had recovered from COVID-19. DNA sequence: TGTGCCAGCAGCATCGGACAGCACACTGAAGCTTTCTTT. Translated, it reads CASSIGQHTEAFF.